The source of this T cell receptor beta chain is a study of graft-versus-host responses after intestinal transplantation. The assay was immunoSEQ multiplex PCR, and TCRdb's table has in-frame clones only and misses some. The table has about 92,000 clones, about nine tenths seen once. This clone appeared a single time. The antigen remains undetermined. Germline V gene lookup returns CDR1 ENHRY and CDR2 SYGVKD. The V and J ends lost 0 bases and 0 bases respectively, with 15 bases between them. The CDR3 runs 17 residues. The sequence was collected from a human donor who received an intestinal transplant. The J gene is TRBJ2-7, the V gene TRBV10-3; no reliable D call. The input for sequencing was unstimulated CD8+ T cells sorted from spleen or lymph node cells, taken before intestinal transplant. CDR3 sequence reads: CAISESPTRPSSYEQYF. For the CDR3, the DNA is TGTGCCATCAGTGAGTCCCCCACGCGGCCAAGCTCCTACGAGCAGTACTTC.